This T cell receptor (beta chain) was recorded in a study of cytomegalovirus exposure and HLA in healthy donors. Assay used: immunoSEQ multiplex PCR; TCRdb lists only in-frame clones, some missing. The sample has 95,000 to 150,000 clones; approximately 90% are singletons. Germline V gene sequence: CDR1 SGHVS, CDR2 FQNEAQ. This CDR3 contains 16 residues. Trimming at V came to 0 bases and at J to 8 bases, leaving 8 bases not matched to a gene. The sample was PBMCs. This TCR was sampled from a woman in her late teens or twenties in good health and CMV-seronegative. V gene TRBV7-8 combines with J gene TRBJ2-1; 9 bases map to TRBD2. CDR3 sequence (DNA): TGTGCCAGCAGCTTAGCGCGCGGGAGGGCGTGGGATGAGCAGTTCTTC. Its protein is CASSLARGRAWDEQFF.